The rows below give T cell receptor beta chains drawn from one sample of a study of cytomegalovirus exposure and HLA in healthy donors. Profiled with immunoSEQ multiplex PCR; TCRdb holds only in-frame clones, not every one. The table shows roughly 150,000 clones, with around 77% occurring only once. Sequencing input: PBMCs. The receptors derive from a man between 50 and 59 years old in good health and CMV-seropositive. Both conserved end residues are part of each CDR3. A D gene is named only where the DNA matches it firmly. The listing skips clone size in some rows; elsewhere it reads once, few, many or a size class.

size: NA
J: TRBJ2-5
D: TRBD1
V: TRBV5-1
CDR3: CASSLGQGFGQETQYF
DNA: TGCGCCAGCAGCTTGGGACAGGGTTTCGGGCAAGAGACCCAGTACTTC

size: NA
J: TRBJ2-7
D: NA
V: TRBV10-1
CDR3: CASSEGLTEQYF
DNA: TGCGCCAGCAGTGAGGGACTGACGGAGCAGTACTTC

size: NA
J: TRBJ2-3
D: TRBD2
V: TRBV29-1
CDR3: CSVDSTGGNTDTQYF
DNA: TGCAGCGTTGATTCGACGGGGGGTAACACAGATACGCAGTATTTT

size: NA
J: TRBJ2-3
D: TRBD2
V: TRBV10-1
CDR3: CASKGGGAGTDTQYF
DNA: TGCGCCAGCAAGGGCGGGGGGGCTGGCACAGATACGCAGTATTTT

size: NA
J: TRBJ2-6
D: NA
V: TRBV18
CDR3: CASSPPLMHSGANVLTF
DNA: TGTGCCAGCTCACCTCCACTTATGCACTCTGGGGCCAACGTCCTGACTTTC

size: NA
J: TRBJ2-7
D: NA
V: TRBV7-2
CDR3: CASSLARGGRSYEQYF
DNA: TGTGCCAGCAGCTTAGCGAGGGGGGGCCGATCTTACGAGCAGTACTTC

size: once
J: TRBJ1-1
D: NA
V: TRBV15
CDR3: CATSIGRTGLGGTEAFF
DNA: TGTGCCACCAGCATCGGAAGGACGGGACTAGGGGGCACTGAAGCTTTCTTT

size: NA
J: TRBJ2-1
D: TRBD1
V: TRBV30
CDR3: CAWSPGQGARNEQFF
DNA: TGTGCCTGGAGTCCCGGACAGGGGGCGCGGAATGAGCAGTTCTTC

size: NA
J: TRBJ1-5
D: NA
V: TRBV6-1
CDR3: CASRRGINQPQHF
DNA: TGTGCCAGCCGGAGAGGGATCAATCAGCCCCAGCATTTT

size: NA
J: TRBJ2-5
D: NA
V: TRBV7-9
CDR3: CASSPGWRETQYF
DNA: TGTGCCAGCAGTCCAGGGTGGCGAGAGACCCAGTACTTC

size: once
J: TRBJ1-6
D: NA
V: TRBV6-4
CDR3: CASSDSAAHNSPLHF
DNA: TGTGCCAGCAGTGACTCGGCGGCCCATAATTCACCCCTCCACTTT

size: NA
J: TRBJ1-2
D: NA
V: TRBV14
CDR3: CASALGAQYGYTF
DNA: TGTGCCAGCGCCCTGGGGGCCCAATATGGCTACACCTTC

size: NA
J: TRBJ2-2
D: TRBD2
V: TRBV5-1
CDR3: CASSFGLAGDLNTGELFF
DNA: TGCGCCAGCAGCTTTGGACTAGCGGGGGATCTGAACACCGGGGAGCTGTTTTTT

size: few
J: TRBJ1-1
D: NA
V: TRBV5-6
CDR3: CASRNWGGTEAFF
DNA: TGTGCCAGCAGAAACTGGGGGGGCACTGAAGCTTTCTTT

size: few
J: TRBJ2-5
D: TRBD1
V: TRBV6-6
CDR3: CASFRGQGLRETQYF
DNA: TGTGCCAGCTTTAGGGGACAGGGATTAAGGGAGACCCAGTACTTC

size: NA
J: TRBJ1-1
D: TRBD1
V: TRBV10-3
CDR3: CATRRDREGTEAFF
DNA: TGTGCCACCAGGAGGGACAGGGAAGGAACTGAAGCTTTCTTT

size: NA
J: TRBJ2-7
D: TRBD2
V: TRBV5-4
CDR3: CASTSPLSTSGGDEQYF
DNA: TGTGCCAGCACCTCCCCCCTCTCCACTAGCGGAGGAGACGAGCAGTACTTC

size: NA
J: TRBJ2-7
D: NA
V: TRBV11-2
CDR3: CASSLLQPPYEQYF
DNA: TGTGCCAGCAGCTTATTACAGCCACCCTACGAGCAGTACTTC

size: NA
J: TRBJ2-1
D: NA
V: TRBV5-1
CDR3: CASSLAGIREQFF
DNA: TGCGCCAGCAGCTTGGCCGGTATCCGTGAGCAGTTCTTC

size: NA
J: TRBJ2-5
D: NA
V: TRBV5-1
CDR3: CASSLYAAGAMGETQYF
DNA: TGCGCCAGCAGCTTGTATGCGGCGGGGGCGATGGGAGAGACCCAGTACTTC

size: NA
J: TRBJ1-4
D: NA
V: TRBV4-1
CDR3: CASSQEHGGNEKLFF
DNA: TGCGCCAGCAGCCAAGAGCATGGAGGGAATGAAAAACTGTTTTTT

size: once
J: TRBJ2-1
D: TRBD2
V: TRBV7-9
CDR3: CASSLGIAATSEYNEQFF
DNA: TGTGCCAGCAGCTTAGGAATTGCGGCGACTAGCGAGTACAATGAGCAGTTCTTC

size: NA
J: TRBJ2-7
D: TRBD1
V: TRBV15
CDR3: CATAGDRGPYEQYF
DNA: TGTGCCACCGCAGGGGACAGGGGACCCTACGAGCAGTACTTC

size: few
J: TRBJ2-2
D: NA
V: TRBV4-2
CDR3: CASSQDRLTGYTGELFF
DNA: TGTGCCAGCAGCCAAGATCGGCTTACAGGCTACACCGGGGAGCTGTTTTTT

size: NA
J: TRBJ1-1
D: TRBD1
V: TRBV10-3
CDR3: CAIRKQGAGTEAFF
DNA: TGTGCCATCAGGAAACAGGGGGCCGGCACTGAAGCTTTCTTT

size: NA
J: TRBJ2-1
D: TRBD2
V: TRBV5-6
CDR3: CASSFTSGGGNEQFF
DNA: TGTGCCAGCAGCTTTACTAGCGGGGGGGGCAATGAGCAGTTCTTC

size: NA
J: TRBJ1-4
D: NA
V: TRBV4-1
CDR3: CASSQELIPGEKLFF
DNA: TGCGCCAGCAGCCAAGAACTGATTCCGGGGGAAAAACTGTTTTTT

size: few
J: TRBJ2-7
D: NA
V: TRBV23-1
CDR3: CASSRAGSYEQYF
DNA: TGCGCCAGCAGTCGGGCAGGCTCCTACGAGCAGTACTTC

size: few
J: TRBJ2-7
D: TRBD1
V: TRBV10-1
CDR3: CASSESGTAYEQYF
DNA: TGCGCCAGCAGTGAGTCCGGGACAGCCTACGAGCAGTACTTC

size: NA
J: TRBJ2-3
D: NA
V: TRBV5-4
CDR3: CASSLGTRWPDTQYF
DNA: TGTGCCAGCAGCCTAGGGACAAGGTGGCCAGATACGCAGTATTTT

size: NA
J: TRBJ2-1
D: TRBD2
V: TRBV7-6
CDR3: CASSLGGSSGATRYNEQFF
DNA: TGTGCCAGCAGCTTAGGAGGGTCTAGCGGGGCCACGAGGTACAATGAGCAGTTCTTC

size: NA
J: TRBJ2-7
D: TRBD1
V: TRBV4-1
CDR3: CASSQGIGTGFYEQYF
DNA: TGCGCCAGCAGCCAAGGGATCGGGACAGGCTTCTACGAGCAGTACTTC

size: once
J: TRBJ2-7
D: NA
V: TRBV11-2
CDR3: CASSLGRRVTYEQYF
DNA: TGTGCCAGCAGCTTAGGGAGGAGGGTGACCTACGAGCAGTACTTC

size: NA
J: TRBJ2-5
D: NA
V: TRBV14
CDR3: CASSRRGTETQYF
DNA: TGTGCCAGCAGCCGACGGGGGACGGAGACCCAGTACTTC